This T cell receptor beta chain was found in a study of T-cell memory formation after mild COVID-19. Study in general: TCR clusters showed largely donor specificity. Study-level results: The study found contracting CD4+ clones mainly in CM and EM and contracting CD8+ clones in EMRA. Clones shrinking between day 15 and 85 showed a balanced CD4/CD8 split, and those that grew later tilted toward CD4+.

TCRdb reprocessed the 5' RACE reads with MiXCR, giving one entry per CDR3 protein. The sample holds 500,000 to 650,000 distinct CDR3 sequences, less than 25% seen once. In the case of this clonotype: Its target is unknown.

The CDR3 covers 16 residues. V gave up 3 bases and J gave up 1 base; unmatched junction bases: 10. Per germline, CDR1 SGDLS and CDR2 YYNGEE. Sequencing used PBMCs or a T cell subset sorted from them (not recorded which). The genes are TRBV9 and TRBJ2-7; 7 bases agree with TRBD2. The origin of this receptor is an adult woman who had mild COVID-19 (a few samples of this study predate the infection). Cell type and time point are not known. The CDR3 bases are TGTGCCAGCAGCGCGTGGGAGGGCGGGAAATCCTACGAGCAGTACTTC. It yields the protein CASSAWEGGKSYEQYF.